This T cell receptor (beta chain) emerged from a study of blood T cell repertoires in COVID-19. This CDR3 is built from 16 residues. Germline CDR1 and CDR2: SGHRS and YFSETQ. With V trimmed by 4 bases and J by 4 bases, 10 bases remained unmatched. Source study methods: Reference gene primer amplification gave estimated nucleated cell counts. TCRdb's table, derived via immunoSEQ multiplex PCR, lists solely in-frame clones and lacks some. For V, J and clone size, that table is used; D and trimming come from the DNA. This table has some 260,000 clones, about 90% appearing once. Sequencing was carried out using peripheral blood. The chain has TRBV5-1 and TRBJ2-5, with 10 bases identical to TRBD2. The sequence was obtained from a woman aged 70-85 years with COVID-19, enrolled during active disease. Here the CDR3 reads CASSLLLAGFRETQYF. CDR3 coding DNA: TGCGCCAGCAGCCTCCTACTAGCGGGATTCAGAGAGACCCAGTACTTC.